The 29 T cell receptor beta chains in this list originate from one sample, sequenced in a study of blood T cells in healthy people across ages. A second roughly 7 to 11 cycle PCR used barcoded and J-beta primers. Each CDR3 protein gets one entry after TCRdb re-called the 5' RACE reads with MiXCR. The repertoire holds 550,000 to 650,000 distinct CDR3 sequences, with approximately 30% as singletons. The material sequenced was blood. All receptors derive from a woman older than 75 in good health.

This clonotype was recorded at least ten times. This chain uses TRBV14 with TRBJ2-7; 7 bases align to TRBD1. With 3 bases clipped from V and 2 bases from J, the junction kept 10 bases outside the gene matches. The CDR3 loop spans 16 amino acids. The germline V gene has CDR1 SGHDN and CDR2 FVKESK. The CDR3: CASSQVPGQLPYEQYF. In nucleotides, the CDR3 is TGTGCCAGCAGCCAGGTGCCGGGACAGCTTCCCTACGAGCAGTACTTC.

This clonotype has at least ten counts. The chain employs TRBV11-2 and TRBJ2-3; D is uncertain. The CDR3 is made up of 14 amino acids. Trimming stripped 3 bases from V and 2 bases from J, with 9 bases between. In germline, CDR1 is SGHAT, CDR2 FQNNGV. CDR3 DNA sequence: TGTGCCAGCAGCTTCCTCCAGAACACAGATACGCAGTATTTT. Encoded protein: CASSFLQNTDTQYF.

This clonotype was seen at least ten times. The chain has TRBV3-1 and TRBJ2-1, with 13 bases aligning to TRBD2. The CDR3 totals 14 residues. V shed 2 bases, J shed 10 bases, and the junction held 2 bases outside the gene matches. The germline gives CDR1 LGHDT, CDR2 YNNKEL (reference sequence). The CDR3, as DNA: TGTGCCAGCAGCCAATTGACTAGCGGGGGGGAGCAGTTCTTC. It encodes CASSQLTSGGEQFF.

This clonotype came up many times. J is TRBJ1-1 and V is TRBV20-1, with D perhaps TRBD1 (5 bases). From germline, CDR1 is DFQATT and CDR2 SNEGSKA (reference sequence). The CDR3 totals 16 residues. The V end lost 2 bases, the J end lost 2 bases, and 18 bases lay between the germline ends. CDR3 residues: CSARSPNVGRNTEAFF. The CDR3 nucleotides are TGCAGTGCTAGATCCCCTAATGTGGGGCGAAACACTGAAGCTTTCTTT.

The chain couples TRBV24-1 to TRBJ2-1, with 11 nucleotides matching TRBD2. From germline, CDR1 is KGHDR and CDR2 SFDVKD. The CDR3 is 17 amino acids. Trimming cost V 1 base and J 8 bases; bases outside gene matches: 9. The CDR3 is CATSDFRSGGARHEQFF. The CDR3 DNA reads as TGTGCCACCAGTGATTTTCGTAGCGGGGGGGCGAGACATGAGCAGTTCTTC.

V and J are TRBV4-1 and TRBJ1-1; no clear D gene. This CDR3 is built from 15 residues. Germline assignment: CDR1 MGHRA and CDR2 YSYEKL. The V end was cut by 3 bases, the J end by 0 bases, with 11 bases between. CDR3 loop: CASSHIGGLNTEAFF. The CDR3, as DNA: TGCGCCAGCAGCCATATAGGAGGGTTGAACACTGAAGCTTTCTTT.

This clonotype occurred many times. This CDR3 is CASSQTGDGGYTF. The CDR3, as DNA: TGTGCCAGCAGCCAGACGGGGGACGGTGGCTACACCTTC. The chain recombines TRBV4-2 with TRBJ1-2, with a tentative D call TRBD1 (5 bases). This CDR3 is built from 13 residues. Germline CDR1 reads LGHNA; CDR2 reads YNFKEQ. V shed 3 bases and J shed 7 bases, with 12 bases lying between them.

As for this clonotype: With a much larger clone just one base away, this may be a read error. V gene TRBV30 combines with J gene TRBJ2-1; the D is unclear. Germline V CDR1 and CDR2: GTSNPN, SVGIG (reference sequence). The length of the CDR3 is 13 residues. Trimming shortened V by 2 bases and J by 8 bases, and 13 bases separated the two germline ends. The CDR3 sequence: CAWSRPARDEQFF. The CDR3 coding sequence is TGTGCCTGGAGTCGTCCAGCCCGGGATGAGCAGTTCTTC.

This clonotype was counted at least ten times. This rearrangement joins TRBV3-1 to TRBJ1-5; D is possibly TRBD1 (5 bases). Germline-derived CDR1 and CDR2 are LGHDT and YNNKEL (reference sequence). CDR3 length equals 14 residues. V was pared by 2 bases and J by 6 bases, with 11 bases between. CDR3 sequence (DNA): TGTGCCAGCAGCCAAAGGGGAGGCTCTCAGCCCCAGCATTTT. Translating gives CASSQRGGSQPQHF.

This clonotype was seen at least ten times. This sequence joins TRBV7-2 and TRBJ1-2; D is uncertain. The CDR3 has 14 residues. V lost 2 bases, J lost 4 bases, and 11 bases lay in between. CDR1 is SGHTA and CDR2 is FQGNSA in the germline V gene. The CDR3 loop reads CASSLTGPLYGYTF. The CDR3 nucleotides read TGTGCCAGCAGCTTAACGGGCCCCCTCTATGGCTACACCTTC.

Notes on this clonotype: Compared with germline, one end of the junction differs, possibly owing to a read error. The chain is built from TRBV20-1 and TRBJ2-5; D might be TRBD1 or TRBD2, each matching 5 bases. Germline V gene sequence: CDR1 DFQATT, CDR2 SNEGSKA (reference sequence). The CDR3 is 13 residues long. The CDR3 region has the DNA TGTAGTGCTACCTCCTACGGGGCGGAGACCCAGTACTTC. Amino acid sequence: CSATSYGAETQYF.

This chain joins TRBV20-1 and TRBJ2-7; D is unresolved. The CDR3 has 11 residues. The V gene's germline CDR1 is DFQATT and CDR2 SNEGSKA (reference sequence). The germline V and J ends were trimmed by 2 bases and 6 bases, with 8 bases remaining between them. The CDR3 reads CSARLDPEQYF. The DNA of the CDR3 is TGCAGTGCTAGATTGGACCCCGAGCAGTACTTC.

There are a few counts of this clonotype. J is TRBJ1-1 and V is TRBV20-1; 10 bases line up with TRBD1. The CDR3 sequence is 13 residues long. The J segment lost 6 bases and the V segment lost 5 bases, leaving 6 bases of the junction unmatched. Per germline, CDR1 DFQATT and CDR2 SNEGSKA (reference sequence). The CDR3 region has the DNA TGCAGTGCTCCCCCGACAGGGGGCGCTGAAGCTTTCTTT. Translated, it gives CSAPPTGGAEAFF.

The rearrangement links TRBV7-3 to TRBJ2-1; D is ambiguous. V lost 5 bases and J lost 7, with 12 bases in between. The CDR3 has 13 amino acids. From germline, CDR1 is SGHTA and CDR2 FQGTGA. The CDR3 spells CASSAGRENEQFF. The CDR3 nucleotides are TGTGCCAGCAGCGCAGGACGTGAAAATGAGCAGTTCTTC.

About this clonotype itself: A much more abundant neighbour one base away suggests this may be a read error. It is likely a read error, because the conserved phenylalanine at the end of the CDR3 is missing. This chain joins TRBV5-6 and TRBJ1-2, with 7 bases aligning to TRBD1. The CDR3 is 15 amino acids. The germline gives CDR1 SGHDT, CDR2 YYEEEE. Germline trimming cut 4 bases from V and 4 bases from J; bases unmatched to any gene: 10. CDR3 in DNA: TGTGCCAGCAGCCTTGCAGGGGGAGACTTCTATGGCTACACCTGC. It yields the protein CASSLAGGDFYGYTC.

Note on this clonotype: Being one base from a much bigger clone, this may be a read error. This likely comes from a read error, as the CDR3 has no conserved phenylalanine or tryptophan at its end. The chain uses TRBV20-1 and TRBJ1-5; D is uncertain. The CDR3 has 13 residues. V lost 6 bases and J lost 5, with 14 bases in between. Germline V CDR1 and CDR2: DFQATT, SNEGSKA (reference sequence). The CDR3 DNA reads TGCAGTGCAGCCGGGAGCCACGATCAGCCCCAGCATGTT. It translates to CSAAGSHDQPQHV.

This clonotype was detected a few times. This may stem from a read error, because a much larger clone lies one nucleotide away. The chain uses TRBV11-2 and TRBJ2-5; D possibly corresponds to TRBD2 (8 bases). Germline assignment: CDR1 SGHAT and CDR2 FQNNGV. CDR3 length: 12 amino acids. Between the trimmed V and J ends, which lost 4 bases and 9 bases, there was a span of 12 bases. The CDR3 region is CASSSGRGPQYF. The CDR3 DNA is TGTGCCAGCAGCTCCGGGAGGGGGCCCCAGTACTTC. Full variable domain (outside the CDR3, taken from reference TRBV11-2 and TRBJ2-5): EAGVAQSPRYKIIEKRQSVAFWCNPISGHATLYWYQQILGQGPKLLIQFQNNGVVDDSQLPKDRFSAERLKGVDSTLKIQPAKLEDSAVYLCASSSGRGPQYFGPGTRLLVL.

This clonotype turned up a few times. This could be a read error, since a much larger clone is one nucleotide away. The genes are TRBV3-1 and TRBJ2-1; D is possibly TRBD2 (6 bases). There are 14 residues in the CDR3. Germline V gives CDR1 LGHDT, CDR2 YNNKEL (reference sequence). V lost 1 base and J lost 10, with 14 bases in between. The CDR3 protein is CASSQGASRGEQFF. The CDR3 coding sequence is TGTGCCAGCAGCCAAGGCGCTAGTCGGGGGGAGCAGTTCTTC.

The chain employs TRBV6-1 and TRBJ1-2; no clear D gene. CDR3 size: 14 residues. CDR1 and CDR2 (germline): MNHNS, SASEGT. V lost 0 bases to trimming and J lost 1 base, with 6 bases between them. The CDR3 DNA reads TGTGCCAGCAGTGAAGCAGTCCGTAACTATGGCTACACCTTC. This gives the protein CASSEAVRNYGYTF.

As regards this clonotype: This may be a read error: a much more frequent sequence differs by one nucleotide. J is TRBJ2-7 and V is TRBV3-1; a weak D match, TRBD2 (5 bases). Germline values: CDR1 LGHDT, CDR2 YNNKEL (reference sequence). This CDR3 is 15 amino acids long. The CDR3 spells CASSQQPGKSYERYF. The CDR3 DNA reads TGTGCCAGCAGCCAACAACCGGGGAAGTCCTACGAGCGGTACTTC.

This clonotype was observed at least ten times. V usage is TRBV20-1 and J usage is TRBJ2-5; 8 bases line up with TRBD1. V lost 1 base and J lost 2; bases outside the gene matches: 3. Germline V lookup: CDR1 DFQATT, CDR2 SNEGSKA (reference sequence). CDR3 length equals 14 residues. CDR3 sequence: CSARGTGNQETQYF. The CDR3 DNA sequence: TGCAGTGCTAGAGGGACAGGGAATCAAGAGACCCAGTACTTC.

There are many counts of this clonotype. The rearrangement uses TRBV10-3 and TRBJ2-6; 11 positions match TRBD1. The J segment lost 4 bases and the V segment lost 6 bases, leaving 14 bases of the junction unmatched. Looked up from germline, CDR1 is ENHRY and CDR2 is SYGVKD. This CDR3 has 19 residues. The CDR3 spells CAIRVGTGTGGSGANVLTF. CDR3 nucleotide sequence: TGTGCCATCAGGGTTGGAACCGGGACAGGGGGGTCCGGGGCCAACGTCCTGACTTTC.

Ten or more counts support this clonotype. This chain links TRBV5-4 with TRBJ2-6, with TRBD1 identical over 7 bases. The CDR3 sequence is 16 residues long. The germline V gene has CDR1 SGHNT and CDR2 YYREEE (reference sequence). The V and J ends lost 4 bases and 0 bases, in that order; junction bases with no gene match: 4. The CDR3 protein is CASSPGQSSGANVLTF. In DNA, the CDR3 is TGTGCCAGCAGCCCGGGACAGTCCTCTGGGGCCAACGTCCTGACTTTC.

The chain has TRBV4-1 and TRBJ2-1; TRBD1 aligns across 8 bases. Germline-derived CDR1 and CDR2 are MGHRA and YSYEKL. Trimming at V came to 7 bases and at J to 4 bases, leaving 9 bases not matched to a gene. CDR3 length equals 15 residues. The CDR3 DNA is TGCGCCAGCAATATAGACAGGGGATCTTACAATGAGCAGTTCTTC. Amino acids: CASNIDRGSYNEQFF.

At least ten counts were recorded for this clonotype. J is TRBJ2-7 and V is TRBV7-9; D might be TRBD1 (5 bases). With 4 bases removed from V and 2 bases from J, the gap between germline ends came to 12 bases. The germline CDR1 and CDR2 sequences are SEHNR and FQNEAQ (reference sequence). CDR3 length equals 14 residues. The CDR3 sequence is CASSSAGQAYEQYF. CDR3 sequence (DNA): TGTGCCAGCAGCTCGGCAGGGCAGGCCTACGAGCAGTACTTC. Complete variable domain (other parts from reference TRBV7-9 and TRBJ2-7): DTGVSQNPRHKITKRGQNVTFRCDPISEHNRLYWYRQTLGQGPEFLTYFQNEAQLEKSRLLSDRFSAERPKGSFSTLEIQRTEQGDSAMYLCASSSAGQAYEQYFGPGTRLTVT.

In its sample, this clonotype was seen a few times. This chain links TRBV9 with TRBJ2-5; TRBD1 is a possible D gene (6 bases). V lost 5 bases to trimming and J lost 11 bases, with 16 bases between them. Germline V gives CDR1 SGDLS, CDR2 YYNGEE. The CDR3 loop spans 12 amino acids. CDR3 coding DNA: TGTGCCAGCAGTCACAGGGTAGGTGAGCAGTACTTC. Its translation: CASSHRVGEQYF.

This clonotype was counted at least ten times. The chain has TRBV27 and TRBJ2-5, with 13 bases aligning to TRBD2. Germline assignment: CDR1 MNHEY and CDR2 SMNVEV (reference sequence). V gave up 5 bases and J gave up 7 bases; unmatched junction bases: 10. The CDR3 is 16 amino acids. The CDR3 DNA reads TGTGCCAGCAGTCCCACACTAGCGGGGGGGCCAGGGACCCAGTACTTC. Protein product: CASSPTLAGGPGTQYF.

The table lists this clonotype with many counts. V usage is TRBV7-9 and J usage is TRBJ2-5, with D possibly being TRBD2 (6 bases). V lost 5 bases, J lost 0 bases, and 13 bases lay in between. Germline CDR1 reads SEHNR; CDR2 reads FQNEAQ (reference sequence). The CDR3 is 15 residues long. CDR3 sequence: CASSQARDYQETQYF. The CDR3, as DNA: TGTGCCAGCAGCCAAGCCCGGGACTACCAAGAGACCCAGTACTTC.

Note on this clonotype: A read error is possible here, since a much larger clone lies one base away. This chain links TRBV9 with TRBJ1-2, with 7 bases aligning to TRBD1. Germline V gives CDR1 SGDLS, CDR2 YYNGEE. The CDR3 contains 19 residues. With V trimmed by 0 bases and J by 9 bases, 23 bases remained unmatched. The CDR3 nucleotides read TGTGCCAGCAGCGTAGACCCTGGGACAGCAAATTCGCCTAGAAGGAGCTACACCTTC. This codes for CASSVDPGTANSPRRSYTF.